Listed here are 20 T cell receptor beta chains from one sample, sequenced in a study of STAT5B mutations in CD4+ large granular lymphocyte leukemia. This table comes from immunoSEQ multiplex PCR, and its TCRdb copy is limited to in-frame clones, with some not included. The table shows about 32,000 clones, with about four fifths occurring only once. The specimen was CD4+ T cells from blood buffy coats. All receptors derive from a human donor in good health.

The chain employs TRBV14 and TRBJ1-4, with 9 bases identical to TRBD1. This CDR3 spans 14 amino acids. Looked up from germline, CDR1 is SGHDN and CDR2 is FVKESK. The ends lost 4 bases at V and 8 bases at J; junction bases unmatched: 5. This chain's CDR3 is CASSRRTGVEKLFF. The CDR3 coding sequence is TGTGCCAGCAGCCGCAGGACAGGGGTAGAAAAACTGTTTTTT.

The J gene is TRBJ2-7, the V gene TRBV6-6; TRBD2 aligns across 11 bases. Germline loops: CDR1 MNHNY, CDR2 SVGAGI (reference sequence). The CDR3 length is 16 residues. The junction had 9 bases not matched to a gene; V was cut back by 4 bases and J by 4 bases. CDR3 loop: CASSLRLAGRGYEQYF. The CDR3 DNA is TGTGCCAGCAGTTTAAGACTAGCGGGACGAGGGTACGAGCAGTACTTC.

The chain has TRBV4-2 and TRBJ2-7, with D uncertain. The CDR3 has 16 amino acids. The V end lost 1 base, the J end lost 0 bases, and 13 bases lay between the germline ends. The germline V gene has CDR1 LGHNA and CDR2 YNFKEQ. CDR3 region: CASSQVTSDISYEQYF. The CDR3 nucleotides read TGTGCCAGCAGCCAAGTTACATCTGACATCTCCTACGAGCAGTACTTC.

This chain connects TRBV5-6 to TRBJ2-7, with D maybe TRBD1 (6 bases). Trimming took off 4 bases at V and 4 bases at J, with 9 bases between the two ends. The CDR3 loop spans 12 amino acids. Germline V lookup: CDR1 SGHDT, CDR2 YYEEEE. CDR3 amino acids: CASSEQGYEQYF. Here the CDR3 DNA reads TGTGCCAGCAGCGAACAGGGTTACGAGCAGTACTTC.

This clone occurred a few times. J is TRBJ1-1 and V is TRBV11-3; unclear D gene. The CDR3 covers 13 residues. Germline lookup yields CDR1 SGHNT and CDR2 YENEEA. Trimming cost V 3 bases and J 3 bases, with 8 bases left between them. DNA of the CDR3: TGTGCCAGCAGCTTCGGACTCCACACTGAAGCTTTCTTT. This translates into CASSFGLHTEAFF.

The J gene is TRBJ2-2, the V gene TRBV18; D is unclear. Trimming removed 3 bases at V and 3 bases at J, with 8 bases between. CDR1 is KGHSH, CDR2 LQKENI, per germline. CDR3 length: 14 residues. This CDR3 reads CASSPQTHTGELFF. Written as DNA, the CDR3 is TGTGCCAGCTCACCGCAGACTCACACCGGGGAGCTGTTTTTT.

J is TRBJ2-7 and V is TRBV19; D might be TRBD1 or TRBD2, each matching 5 bases. V was pared by 6 bases and J by 6 bases, with 18 bases between. The CDR3 loop spans 14 amino acids. In germline, CDR1 is LNHDA, CDR2 SQIVND (reference sequence). The DNA of the CDR3 is TGTGCCAGTAGCCCAGTGGGGGTGAGGGGCGAGCAGTACTTC. It encodes CASSPVGVRGEQYF. Complete variable domain (other parts from reference TRBV19 and TRBJ2-7): DGGITQSPKYLFRKEGQNVTLSCEQNLNHDAMYWYRQDPGQGLRLIYYSQIVNDFQKGDIAEGYSVSREKKESFPLTVTSAQKNPTAFYLCASSPVGVRGEQYFGPGTRLTVT.

The chain recombines TRBV7-2 with TRBJ2-3; 15 bases map to TRBD2. Germline assignment: CDR1 SGHTA and CDR2 FQGNSA. The CDR3 length is 19 residues. V lost 6 bases to trimming and J lost 4 bases; unmatched junction nucleotides: 14. The CDR3 loop reads CASSGLAGGPFPIPDTQYF. The CDR3 DNA reads as TGTGCCAGCAGTGGACTAGCGGGAGGGCCATTCCCCATTCCAGATACGCAGTATTTT.

The chain couples TRBV7-9 to TRBJ2-3, with D perhaps TRBD1 (6 bases). Trimming stripped 1 base from V and 0 bases from J, with 17 bases between. Germline CDR1 SEHNR, CDR2 FQNEAQ (reference sequence). The length of the CDR3 is 18 residues. The DNA of the CDR3 is TGTGCCAGCAGCTTAGAAGGCCCAGGGGTCCCTAGCACAGATACGCAGTATTTT. This sequence encodes CASSLEGPGVPSTDTQYF.

This chain uses TRBV4-2 with TRBJ1-4; 7 bases agree with TRBD1. With 6 bases clipped from V and 7 bases from J, the junction kept 5 bases outside the gene matches. This CDR3 spans 13 amino acids. Germline V lookup: CDR1 LGHNA, CDR2 YNFKEQ. In nucleotides, the CDR3 is TGTGCCAGCAGGGGACAGTATGGTGAAAAACTGTTTTTT. This translates into CASRGQYGEKLFF.

This sequence joins TRBV4-2 and TRBJ1-2; no clear D. V was trimmed by 3 bases and J by 3 bases, leaving 14 bases between them. Germline lookup yields CDR1 LGHNA and CDR2 YNFKEQ. The CDR3 extends over 15 amino acids. CDR3 residues: CASSQTLTADYGYTF. CDR3 nucleotide sequence: TGTGCCAGCAGCCAGACATTAACTGCCGACTATGGCTACACCTTC.

The V gene is TRBV19, the J gene TRBJ2-5, with 13 nucleotides matching TRBD2. Germline V lookup: CDR1 LNHDA, CDR2 SQIVND (reference sequence). This CDR3 contains 18 residues. After removal of 2 bases from V and 2 bases from J, the junction contained 8 bases not matched to a gene. The CDR3 loop is CASSIPGLAGRGQETQYF. In DNA form, the CDR3 reads TGTGCCAGTAGTATACCGGGACTAGCGGGGAGAGGGCAAGAGACCCAGTACTTC.

The chain combines TRBV5-1 with TRBJ2-7; TRBD1 might be the D (6 bases). Trimming removed 4 bases from V and 2 bases from J, with 16 bases in between. Germline CDR1 reads SGHRS; CDR2 reads YFSETQ. This CDR3 has 15 residues. CDR3 bases: TGCGCCAGCAGCCCTAGCAGGGGTTCCCCCTACGAGCAGTACTTC. It codes for CASSPSRGSPYEQYF.

The rearrangement links TRBV7-9 to TRBJ2-5, with TRBD2 as a possible D gene (7 bases). The J call could be wrong; TRBJ2-7 is a better fit for the DNA end. The CDR3 has 14 amino acids. Germline V gene lookup returns CDR1 SEHNR and CDR2 FQNEAQ (reference sequence). Here the CDR3 reads CASKREGETYEQYF. DNA of the CDR3: TGTGCCAGCAAAAGGGAGGGGGAAACCTACGAGCAGTACTTC.

The chain uses TRBV5-8 and TRBJ2-3, with unresolved D. The germline gives CDR1 SGHTS, CDR2 YDEGEE. V lost 1 base, J lost 4 bases, and 4 bases lay in between. This CDR3 spans 12 amino acids. CDR3 amino acids: CASSLLPDTQYF. The CDR3 nucleotides are TGTGCCAGCAGCTTGCTCCCAGATACGCAGTATTTT.

The gene calls are TRBV7-9 and TRBJ1-2; the match to TRBD1 covers 8 bases. Trimming took 1 base from V and 6 from J; bases not matched to a gene: 7. This CDR3 has 15 amino acids. The germline gives CDR1 SEHNR, CDR2 FQNEAQ (reference sequence). The CDR3: CASSLDTGGMHGYTF. The CDR3, as DNA: TGTGCCAGCAGCTTAGACACAGGGGGAATGCATGGCTACACCTTC.

This clone was detected only a few times. The chain carries TRBV5-4 and TRBJ2-7; TRBD2 matches 8 bases. The V segment lost 0 bases and the J segment 4 bases; nucleotides outside the gene matches: 6. The V gene's germline CDR1 is SGHNT and CDR2 YYREEE (reference sequence). This CDR3 is built from 15 residues. The CDR3 region has the DNA TGTGCCAGCAGCTTGGACGGCGGGGGGAGTTACGAGCAGTACTTC. Protein product: CASSLDGGGSYEQYF.

The rearrangement joins TRBV9 to TRBJ2-1; maybe TRBD1 (7 bases). Germline V gene lookup returns CDR1 SGDLS and CDR2 YYNGEE. V lost 4 bases and J lost 2, with 16 bases in between. There are 16 residues in the CDR3. CDR3 sequence reads: CASSPAGQLTYNEQFF. The CDR3 DNA reads TGTGCCAGCAGCCCGGCGGGACAGTTAACCTACAATGAGCAGTTCTTC.

The chain combines TRBV4-2 with TRBJ2-7, with D maybe TRBD1 (6 bases). The CDR3 covers 14 residues. Germline V gene sequence: CDR1 LGHNA, CDR2 YNFKEQ. V was cut by 0 bases and J by 3 bases, with 9 bases left in between. CDR3 in DNA: TGTGCCAGCAGCCAAGAGCAGGGGAACTACGAGCAGTACTTC. As protein: CASSQEQGNYEQYF.

This chain joins TRBV19 and TRBJ1-2; no clear D gene. Trimming left V 3 bases short and J 0 bases short, with 8 bases between. This CDR3 has 14 residues. Germline V gives CDR1 LNHDA, CDR2 SQIVND (reference sequence). The CDR3 here is CASSISVTNYGYTF. CDR3 sequence (DNA): TGTGCCAGTAGTATTTCGGTTACTAACTATGGCTACACCTTC. Supplemented by reference TRBV19 and TRBJ1-2, the full variable domain reads DGGITQSPKYLFRKEGQNVTLSCEQNLNHDAMYWYRQDPGQGLRLIYYSQIVNDFQKGDIAEGYSVSREKKESFPLTVTSAQKNPTAFYLCASSISVTNYGYTFGSGTRLTVV.